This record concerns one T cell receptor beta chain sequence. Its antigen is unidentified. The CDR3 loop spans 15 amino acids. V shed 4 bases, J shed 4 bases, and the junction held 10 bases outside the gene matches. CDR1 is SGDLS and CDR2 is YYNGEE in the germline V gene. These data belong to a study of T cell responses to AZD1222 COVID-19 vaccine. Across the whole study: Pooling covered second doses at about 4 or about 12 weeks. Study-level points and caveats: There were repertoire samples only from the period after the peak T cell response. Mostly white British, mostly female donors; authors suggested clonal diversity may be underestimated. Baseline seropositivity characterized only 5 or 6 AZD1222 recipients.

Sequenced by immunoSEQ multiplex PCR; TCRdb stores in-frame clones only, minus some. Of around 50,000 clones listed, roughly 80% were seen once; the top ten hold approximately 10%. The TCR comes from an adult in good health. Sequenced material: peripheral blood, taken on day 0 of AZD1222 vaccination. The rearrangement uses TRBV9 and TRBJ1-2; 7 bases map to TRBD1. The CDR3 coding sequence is TGTGCCAGCAGCAACTCCGGGACAGAGTTCTATGGCTACACCTTC. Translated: CASSNSGTEFYGYTF.